This T cell receptor (beta chain) emerged from a study of cytomegalovirus exposure and HLA in healthy donors. This clone was picked up a small number of times. The V gene end was trimmed by 4 bases and the J gene end by 9 bases; junction bases not matched to a gene: 14. Germline CDR1 reads SGHRS; CDR2 reads YFSETQ. The CDR3 loop spans 15 amino acids. The PCR had 60 Vbeta and 13 Jbeta primers. Per the original data handling: Counted up in a later analysis, unique TCR beta chains came to some 82 million, with 9.5 million to 13 million shared. The protocol was immunoSEQ multiplex PCR, while the TCRdb copy is restricted to in-frame clones and leaves out a portion. D and trimming come from the DNA, and the V and J calls and clone size come from that table. The table records roughly 200,000 clones, less than 80% of them present only once.

The specimen sequenced was PBMCs. The source is a woman in her 30s in good health and CMV-seropositive. The chain uses TRBV5-1 and TRBJ2-7; 9 bases align to TRBD1. Here the CDR3 DNA reads TGCGCCAGCAGCAGGTTCCCGGGACAGGGTGTATGGCAGTACTTC. Encoded protein: CASSRFPGQGVWQYF.